This T cell receptor beta chain was observed in a study of blood T cell repertoires in COVID-19 (dated by TCRdb to the early 2020s). Regarding the complete study: Samples from collaborators originated in the United States, Italy and Spain and spanned both the acute and convalescent phases of COVID-19. The repertoires were released in a freely available public database intended as a resource for research on the immune response to SARS-CoV-2. The material from the prospective study consisted of cDNA or gDNA derived from T cells, B-cell-depleted T cells, or PBMCs. Where available, HLA class I and class II types were taken from metadata supplied by the sample provider and were not determined by assay-based typing. Samples were obtained from the ongoing ImmuneRACE study (first 160 participants) and from over a thousand subjects provided by 6 global collaborators. Nearly every sample came with metadata listing a de-identified subject ID, COVID-19 status, age in years and sex. The dataset comprised deeply sampled blood TCRbeta repertoires from subjects exposed to, actively infected with, or recovered from COVID-19. General findings and caveats noted by the study authors: How much clinical and demographic metadata was included differed by source and by participant, and the metadata was provided uncurated.

The immunoSEQ Assay, a bias-controlled multiplex PCR, was used to amplify TCRbeta CDR3 regions from genomic DNA. The paper's processing steps were these. Nucleated cell counts per sample were estimated from amplification of reference gene primers within the assay. To quantify the absolute abundance of each unique TCRbeta CDR3 rearrangement, sequence reads were collapsed and filtered. Productive Simpson clonality was computed per sample as the square root of Simpson's diversity index over productive rearrangements. TCRdb provides this immuneACCESS table in a form limited to in-frame rearrangements. Some clones are lacking; in checked studies, under half of them reflect an unresolved V gene, and why the rest are absent is not known. That table supplies the V and J calls and clone size; D and trimming were determined from the DNA. This sample holds 95,000 to 150,000 clones; more than 65% were observed only once. The ten most abundant clones make up roughly 2% of the sample.

This clone was seen only a few times. Its antigen target is currently unknown. No clone much larger than this one lies a single base away; base qualities are absent. Collaborating institutions collected whole blood in K2EDTA tubes following their own protocols. Collaborator samples were shipped for TCRbeta analysis as frozen whole blood, isolated PBMCs, or DNA extracted from either sample type. From a lookup of the germline V gene, CDR1 and CDR2 are MGHDK and SYGVNS. Counted from cysteine to phenylalanine, this CDR3 has 14 amino acids. Kept here is only the CDR3 DNA, which spans 42 bases and is read in frame from base 1. V and J are trimmed by 2 bases and 9 bases, and the gene matches miss 4 bases of the junction.

Specimen: peripheral blood. The V gene is TRBV25-1 and the J gene is TRBJ1-4; 9 bases in the middle match TRBD1. The sequence was collected from a woman in her 70s with acute or convalescent COVID-19. The base sequence is TGTGCCAGCAGTGAACGACAGGGGGGGCAAAAACTGTTTTTT. The encoded protein is CASSERQGGQKLFF.